These T cell receptor beta chains were read from a single sample in a study of CD8 T cells in ankylosing spondylitis. TCRdb analysed the 5' RACE reads with MiXCR anew, one entry per CDR3 protein. The data show fewer than 750,000 distinct CDR3 sequences, 15% to 20% seen once. The sample consisted of blood, either unsorted or a sorted T cell fraction (not recorded which). The source of these receptors is a male donor with ankylosing spondylitis. CDR3s include the opening cysteine and the closing phenylalanine or tryptophan. The D gene is left open where the match is weak. Clone size appears in some rows only: once, few, many, or a class for an expanded clone.

j_call,v_call,clone_size,d_call,cdr3_nt,cdr3_aa
TRBJ2-7,TRBV6-2/TRBV6-3,-,TRBD2,TGTGCCAGCAGTTGGCTCTCTAGCGGCGGGACCTACGAGCAGTACTTC,CASSWLSSGGTYEQYF
TRBJ2-3,TRBV10-2,once,-,TGCGCCAGCACCGGACCCACCACAGATACGCAGTATTTT,CASTGPTTDTQYF
TRBJ1-6,TRBV28,-,-,TGTGCCAGCAAGGCAAGTCCCCCCGGAGGTTCACCCCTCCACTTT,CASKASPPGGSPLHF
TRBJ2-5,TRBV9,-,-,TGTGCCAGCAGCGTAGTCCCCCTGGGGGGAGCAGAGACCCAGTACTTC,CASSVVPLGGAETQYF
TRBJ2-1,TRBV4-3,-,TRBD2,TGCGCCAGCAGCCAAGATGGGGGGGTCGGGTTTGAGCAGTTCTTC,CASSQDGGVGFEQFF
TRBJ2-3,TRBV29-1,few,-,TGCAGCGTTGGTTGGGCACGCACAGATACGCAGTATTTT,CSVGWARTDTQYF
TRBJ2-5,TRBV12-3/TRBV12-4,-,TRBD1,TGTGCCAGCAGTCCGGACAGGGGGTTCCAAGAGACCCAGTACTTC,CASSPDRGFQETQYF
TRBJ2-5,TRBV14,-,TRBD2,TGTGCCAGCAGCCCTTACCAGGGAGGGGAGACCCAGTACTTC,CASSPYQGGETQYF
TRBJ2-7,TRBV27,few,TRBD1,TGTGCCAGCAGTACCCGACAGGGCTTCGTTAATAACGAGCAGTACTTC,CASSTRQGFVNNEQYF
TRBJ2-5,TRBV27,few,-,TGTGCCAGCAGTTCCCTTACTGGTGGGCCCCAAGAGACCCAGTACTTC,CASSSLTGGPQETQYF
TRBJ2-5,TRBV13,-,TRBD1,TGTGCCAGCAGCTACGCCACAGGGGGAGACGAGACCCAGTACTTC,CASSYATGGDETQYF
TRBJ2-5,TRBV29-1,-,TRBD1,TGCAGCGTTAGACAGGGTAGTTTTCAAGAGACCCAGTACTTC,CSVRQGSFQETQYF
TRBJ1-1,TRBV5-1,-,TRBD1,TGCGCCAGCAGCTGGACCGGGACAGAGAACACTGAAGCTTTCTTT,CASSWTGTENTEAFF